The source of this T cell receptor (beta chain) is a study of T-cell memory formation after mild COVID-19. Study outcomes and limitations: Contracting clones from day 15 to 85 had balanced CD4/CD8; later expanders favoured CD4+.

5'RACE with constant-segment primers yielded barcoded, UMI-tagged TCR alpha and TCR beta cDNA libraries. TCRdb processed the 5' RACE reads anew with MiXCR; each CDR3 protein has one entry. The sample includes around 410,000 distinct CDR3 sequences, less than 25% seen only once; the top ten take around 14%. V lost 1 base to trimming and J lost 7 bases, with 8 bases between them. Germline lookup yields CDR1 SGHRS and CDR2 YFSETQ. This CDR3 contains 12 residues. As to this clonotype: The target antigen is unknown.

Input material: PBMCs or a T cell subset sorted from them (not recorded which). The chain has TRBV5-1 and TRBJ1-2; D is uncertain. The sequence was obtained from an adult woman who had mild COVID-19 (a few samples of this study predate the infection). Cell type and time point are not known. CDR3 nucleotides: TGCGCCAGCAGCTTGAACTCCGGTGGCTACACCTTC. Translated: CASSLNSGGYTF.